Shown below are 26 T cell receptor beta chains from a single sample sequenced in a study of shared clonotypes between healthy human individuals. Sequenced by immunoSEQ multiplex PCR; TCRdb stores in-frame clones only, minus some. The sample holds fewer than 1.8 million clones, about 98.5% seen once. Specimen: naive CD4+ T cells sorted from blood. Subset described: CD45RA+ positively selected. The receptors were sampled from a man aged 25-45 years in good health.

V and J are TRBV7-2 and TRBJ2-3; no clear D gene. The CDR3 totals 13 residues. Germline V lookup: CDR1 SGHTA, CDR2 FQGNSA. Trimming pared 6 bases from V and 6 bases from J, leaving 13 bases between. Here the CDR3 DNA reads TGTGCCAGCAGTCTCTATTCTTATGATACGCAGTATTTT. Protein sequence: CASSLYSYDTQYF.

This chain connects TRBV5-4 to TRBJ2-7; no definite D call. Deletions cut 3 bases from V and 1 base from J, with 8 bases between. Germline CDR1 is SGHNT and CDR2 is YYREEE (reference sequence). The CDR3 covers 13 residues. In DNA form, the CDR3 reads TGTGCCAGCAGCTCCAGCGTTTCCTACGAGCAGTACTTC. It translates to CASSSSVSYEQYF.

This sequence joins TRBV29-1 and TRBJ2-1, with TRBD1 matching over 8 bases. The CDR3 runs 16 residues. Germline V CDR1 and CDR2: SQVTM, ANQGSEA. V shed 6 bases and J 13 bases; nucleotides not matched to a gene: 23. CDR3 sequence reads: CSVVYAGGAHPDVQFF. The DNA for the CDR3 is TGCAGCGTAGTATATGCAGGGGGCGCCCACCCCGACGTTCAGTTCTTC.

This chain joins TRBV2 and TRBJ1-2, with D perhaps matching TRBD1 (5 bases). Germline CDR1 reads SNHLY; CDR2 reads FYNNEI. V dropped 0 bases and J dropped 3 bases, with 8 bases sitting between them. This CDR3 is 14 amino acids long. In nucleotides, the CDR3 is TGTGCCAGCAGTGAAGCTGAGACAGACTATGGCTACACCTTC. This encodes CASSEAETDYGYTF.

The chain is built from TRBV2 and TRBJ2-3; TRBD1 matches at 10 bases. After removal of 6 bases from V and 3 bases from J, the junction contained 6 bases not matched to a gene. CDR3 length: 15 residues. CDR1 and CDR2 from the germline V gene are SNHLY and FYNNEI. The CDR3 nucleotides read TGTGCCAGCAGCGATGGACAGGGGGGAACAGATACGCAGTATTTT. Protein product: CASSDGQGGTDTQYF.

The rearrangement links TRBV2 to TRBJ2-3; possibly TRBD2 for D (5 bases). There are 16 residues in the CDR3. Trimming took off 4 bases at V and 6 bases at J, with 20 bases between the two ends. Germline CDR1 reads SNHLY; CDR2 reads FYNNEI. CDR3 residues: CASSGGMSGSTDTQYF. CDR3 DNA sequence: TGTGCCAGCAGTGGAGGGATGTCGGGAAGTACGGATACGCAGTATTTT.

This clone was observed a single time. DNA for the CDR3: TGTGCCAGCAGCTTAGACCCAATTGGGGGCAATGAGCAGTTCTTC. Residues: CASSLDPIGGNEQFF. V usage is TRBV11-3 and J usage is TRBJ2-1; D could derive from TRBD1 or TRBD2 (5 bases each). The CDR3 has 15 residues. Germline CDR1 reads SGHNT; CDR2 reads YENEEA. Trimming removed 0 bases at V and 6 bases at J, with 12 bases between. The whole variable domain, filled in from reference TRBV11-3 and TRBJ2-1, reads EAGVVQSPRYKIIEKKQPVAFWCNPISGHNTLYWYLQNLGQGPELLIRYENEEAVDDSQLPKDRFSAERLKGVDSTLKIQPAELGDSAVYLCASSLDPIGGNEQFFGPGTRLTVL.

CDR3: CASSLTGTSNQPQHF. CDR3 DNA: TGTGCCAGCAGCCTAACAGGGACTAGCAATCAGCCCCAGCATTTT. The chain couples TRBV5-5 to TRBJ1-5, with TRBD1 as a possible D gene (6 bases). Germline CDR1 reads SGHKS; CDR2 reads YYEKEE (reference sequence). Trimming stripped 4 bases from V and 0 bases from J, with 11 bases between. This CDR3 has 15 amino acids. The variable domain in full, completed from reference TRBV5-5 and TRBJ1-5, reads DAGVTQSPTHLIKTRGQQVTLRCSPISGHKSVSWYQQVLGQGPQFIFQYYEKEERGRGNFPDRFSARQFPNYSSELNVNALLLGDSALYLCASSLTGTSNQPQHFGDGTRLSIL.

The chain carries TRBV5-1 and TRBJ2-7; TRBD2 aligns across 9 bases. The CDR3 totals 16 residues. V lost 2 bases and J lost 5; bases outside the gene matches: 11. Per germline, CDR1 SGHRS and CDR2 YFSETQ. The CDR3 reads CASSLPSGRFNDEQYF. CDR3 coding DNA: TGCGCCAGCAGCTTACCCAGCGGGAGGTTTAACGACGAGCAGTACTTC.

The genes are TRBV9 and TRBJ2-7; 9 bases match TRBD2. Germline-derived CDR1 and CDR2 are SGDLS and YYNGEE. J gave up 6 bases and V 0 bases, and 16 bases lay outside the gene matches. The CDR3 covers 18 residues. Here the CDR3 reads CASSVVGGGRASGPEQYF. The CDR3 nucleotides read TGTGCCAGCAGCGTAGTGGGCGGCGGGAGGGCCTCCGGACCCGAGCAGTACTTC.

A single count supports this clone. The gene calls are TRBV7-3 and TRBJ2-7; D call uncertain. Trimming removed 1 base at V and 0 bases at J, with 7 bases between. The V gene's germline CDR1 is SGHTA and CDR2 FQGTGA. The CDR3 covers 14 residues. CDR3 region: CASSLNSGSYEQYF. Here the CDR3 DNA reads TGTGCCAGCAGCTTAAACTCCGGCTCCTACGAGCAGTACTTC.

This clone was counted a single time. The chain employs TRBV28 and TRBJ2-3; 7 nucleotides line up with TRBD1. This CDR3 spans 15 amino acids. The junction had 4 bases not matched to a gene; V was cut back by 2 bases and J by 2 bases. Germline CDR1 reads MDHEN; CDR2 reads SYDVKM. In DNA, the CDR3 is TGTGCCAGCAGTTTAGGGGGACAGCTCACAGATACGCAGTATTTT. Residues: CASSLGGQLTDTQYF.

V usage is TRBV5-1 and J usage is TRBJ1-1; D is unresolved. Per the germline V gene, CDR1 is SGHRS and CDR2 is YFSETQ. Trimming pared 1 base from V and 1 base from J, leaving 11 bases between. CDR3 size: 15 residues. This CDR3 reads CASSLSRDSNTEAFF. The CDR3, as DNA: TGCGCCAGCAGCTTGAGTAGGGATTCGAACACTGAAGCTTTCTTT.

J is TRBJ2-7 and V is TRBV30; D is uncertain. Germline-derived CDR1 and CDR2 are GTSNPN and SVGIG (reference sequence). V lost 2 bases, J lost 5 bases, and 10 bases lay in between. The CDR3 length is 12 residues. CDR3: CAWSYGVHEQYF. DNA of the CDR3: TGTGCCTGGAGTTATGGGGTGCACGAGCAGTACTTC.

This clone has only one observation. The genes are TRBV15 and TRBJ2-7; a possible D gene is TRBD1 (7 bases). Germline CDR1 reads LNHNV; CDR2 reads YYDKDF (reference sequence). Trimming stripped 6 bases from V and 3 bases from J, with 18 bases between. The CDR3 runs 15 residues. CDR3 DNA: TGTGCCACCAGGAACCGGGCGGGACAGAACTACGAGCAGTACTTC. Translating it yields CATRNRAGQNYEQYF.

The CDR3 loop reads CASSVQGRGSTDTQYF. The DNA for the CDR3 is TGTGCCAGCAGTGTACAGGGTAGAGGGAGCACAGATACGCAGTATTTT. The rearrangement links TRBV2 to TRBJ2-3; the D gene is possibly TRBD1 (6 bases). CDR1 and CDR2 (germline): SNHLY, FYNNEI. V shed 4 bases and J shed 0 bases, with 14 bases lying between them. This CDR3 is 16 amino acids long.

Worth noting for this clone: In the same sample, other DNA sequences code for this CDR3. The chain couples TRBV5-1 to TRBJ2-5; 10 bases are a match to TRBD1. J gave up 2 bases and V 0 bases, and 1 base lay outside the gene matches. Germline-derived CDR1 and CDR2 are SGHRS and YFSETQ. This CDR3 spans 15 amino acids. CDR3 loop: CASSLGTGGQETQYF. Here the CDR3 DNA reads TGCGCCAGCAGCTTGGGGACAGGGGGACAAGAGACCCAGTACTTC.

This chain joins TRBV6-5 and TRBJ2-7, with D perhaps matching TRBD1 or TRBD2 (7 bases each). Germline V lookup: CDR1 MNHEY, CDR2 SVGAGI. The V gene lost 6 bases and the J gene lost 11 bases, with 14 bases spanning the gap. The CDR3 is 11 residues long. Here the CDR3 DNA reads TGTGCCAGCAGCGGGGAGGGGACAGAGTACTTC. This sequence encodes CASSGEGTEYF.

The gene calls are TRBV7-3 and TRBJ2-1, with D possibly being TRBD2 (6 bases). The germline V and J ends were trimmed by 4 bases and 10 bases, with 17 bases remaining between them. Germline values: CDR1 SGHTA, CDR2 FQGTGA. The CDR3 contains 14 residues. CDR3 protein: CASSSGGSGREQFF. CDR3 nucleotides: TGTGCCAGCAGCTCCGGAGGTAGCGGACGCGAGCAGTTCTTC.

The rearrangement joins TRBV7-8 to TRBJ2-1; 11 nucleotides agree with TRBD2. The germline V gene encodes CDR1 SGHVS and CDR2 FQNEAQ. J lost 4 bases, V lost 0 bases, and 8 bases had no gene match. CDR3 length equals 18 residues. CDR3 DNA: TGTGCCAGCAGCTTAGCGCTAATAGCGGGAGGGCAGTACAATGAGCAGTTCTTC. Amino acids: CASSLALIAGGQYNEQFF.

As to this clone: The CDR3 carries no conserved terminal phenylalanine or tryptophan, so it likely arises from a read error. The genes are TRBV7-2 and TRBJ2-7, with D perhaps TRBD2 (5 bases). Germline V gene lookup returns CDR1 SGHTA and CDR2 FQGNSA. V was clipped by 2 bases and J by 3 bases, with 14 bases between them. The CDR3 loop spans 15 amino acids. CDR3 nucleotide sequence: TGTGCCAGCAGCTTAAGTCAAGGACTCAGCTACGAGCAGTACCTC. It translates to CASSLSQGLSYEQYL.

The V call is TRBV14, the J call TRBJ2-3; D is possibly TRBD2 (6 bases). Deletions cut 1 base from V and 4 bases from J, with 18 bases between. This CDR3 is built from 17 residues. Germline lookup yields CDR1 SGHDN and CDR2 FVKESK. CDR3 sequence: CASSQGSGGMLADTQYF. The CDR3 DNA reads TGTGCCAGCAGCCAAGGATCGGGCGGGATGCTAGCAGATACGCAGTATTTT.

This chain joins TRBV9 and TRBJ2-4; 7 bases match TRBD1. The CDR3 totals 17 residues. The J segment lost 2 bases and the V segment lost 3 bases, leaving 11 bases of the junction unmatched. Germline CDR1 SGDLS, CDR2 YYNGEE. CDR3 nucleotide sequence: TGTGCCAGCAGCGAGGGGGCCAGGGTAACTCCCAAAAACATTCAGTACTTC. Translating it yields CASSEGARVTPKNIQYF.

This rearrangement joins TRBV6-6 to TRBJ2-7; either TRBD1 or TRBD2 may fit D (6 bases each). V shed 9 bases and J shed 5 bases, with 26 bases lying between them. The germline V gene has CDR1 MNHNY and CDR2 SVGAGI (reference sequence). The length of the CDR3 is 16 residues. The CDR3 DNA reads TGTGCCAGTTCGATGCTGGGCGGGGACATCGGAAACGAGCAGTACTTC. It yields the protein CASSMLGGDIGNEQYF.

J is TRBJ2-7 and V is TRBV2, with TRBD2 matching 13 bases. Trimming took 6 bases from V and 5 from J; bases not matched to a gene: 7. The CDR3 contains 15 residues. Germline lookup yields CDR1 SNHLY and CDR2 FYNNEI. The CDR3 nucleotides read TGTGCCAGCAGCGGACTAGCGGGAGTTCTTCACGAGCAGTACTTC. Protein: CASSGLAGVLHEQYF.

The J gene is TRBJ2-3, the V gene TRBV5-6; tentatively, D is TRBD2 (6 bases). CDR1 and CDR2 (germline): SGHDT, YYEEEE. The CDR3 is 17 amino acids. V gave up 3 bases and J gave up 2 bases, with 19 bases separating them. For the CDR3, the DNA is TGTGCCAGCAGCTCGGTAATGGCGGGGTACATCACAGATACGCAGTATTTT. Translating gives CASSSVMAGYITDTQYF. Full variable domain (rest looked up from reference TRBV5-6 and TRBJ2-3): DAGVTQSPTHLIKTRGQQVTLRCSPKSGHDTVSWYQQALGQGPQFIFQYYEEEERQRGNFPDRFSGHQFPNYSSELNVNALLLGDSALYLCASSSVMAGYITDTQYFGPGTRLTVL.